This section outlines one T cell receptor beta chain sequence together with its context. The record originates from a study of blood T cell repertoires in COVID-19. Sequencing used immunoSEQ multiplex PCR; TCRdb keeps in-frame clones, though not all of them. The table records 80,000 to 100,000 clones, about 85% of them present only once. CDR1 is MNHEY, CDR2 SVGEGT, per germline. The J segment lost 5 bases and the V segment lost 0 bases, leaving 6 bases of the junction unmatched. The CDR3 runs 17 residues. V is TRBV6-2 or TRBV6-3 and J is TRBJ2-1, with TRBD2 matching 11 bases. This TCR derives from a man aged 70-80 years with acute or convalescent COVID-19. The sequenced sample was peripheral blood. The CDR3 nucleotides are TGTGCCAGCAGTTACTCGGGGACTAGCGGAAGGGACAATGAGCAGTTCTTC. Its protein is CASSYSGTSGRDNEQFF.